These 9 T cell receptor beta chains originate from one sample sequenced in a study of blood T cell repertoires in COVID-19. The repertoire was sequenced with immunoSEQ multiplex PCR; TCRdb's copy has only in-frame clones and lacks some. The data show approximately 80,000 clones, approximately 85% seen once. What was sequenced was peripheral blood. The receptor set was obtained from a man in his fifties with COVID-19, enrolled during active disease.

The rearrangement links TRBV7-8 to TRBJ2-2; TRBD1 matches 8 bases. With 2 bases clipped from V and 1 base from J, the junction kept 9 bases outside the gene matches. The CDR3 runs to 18 residues. Germline V gene lookup returns CDR1 SGHVS and CDR2 FQNEAQ. The CDR3 region is CASSLFGAQGGNTGELFF. Written as DNA, the CDR3 is TGTGCCAGCAGCTTATTTGGGGCACAGGGGGGGAACACCGGGGAGCTGTTTTTT.

Only a few counts were recorded for this clone. The chain recombines TRBV18 with TRBJ2-2; D unresolved. Trimming took 1 base from V and 7 from J, leaving 7 bases between them. This CDR3 is built from 13 residues. Germline V gives CDR1 KGHSH, CDR2 LQKENI. The CDR3 DNA reads TGTGCCAGCTCACCACAGAGTAACGGGGAGCTGTTTTTT. Amino acids: CASSPQSNGELFF.

V gene TRBV4-1 combines with J gene TRBJ1-1; D unclear. V dropped 3 bases and J dropped 0 bases, with 11 bases sitting between them. The CDR3 runs 15 residues. Germline V gene data show CDR1 as MGHRA and CDR2 as YSYEKL. The DNA of the CDR3 is TGCGCCAGCAGCCAGAACAGTCTCATGAACACTGAAGCTTTCTTT. Amino acids: CASSQNSLMNTEAFF.

The chain has TRBV5-1 and TRBJ1-1; no reliable D call. This CDR3 contains 15 residues. Germline V gene lookup returns CDR1 SGHRS and CDR2 YFSETQ. V lost 4 bases to trimming and J lost 0 bases, with 13 bases between them. CDR3 sequence (DNA): TGCGCCAGCAGCCCGGAGACGGGGATGAACACTGAAGCTTTCTTT. Translation gives CASSPETGMNTEAFF.

The chain employs TRBV5-6 and TRBJ1-2; 7 bases are shared with TRBD1. V gave up 4 bases and J gave up 7 bases; unmatched junction bases: 7. The CDR3 runs 13 residues. Germline assignment: CDR1 SGHDT and CDR2 YYEEEE. CDR3 protein: CASSAVGGGGYTF. The CDR3 region has the DNA TGTGCCAGCAGCGCCGTAGGGGGCGGTGGCTACACCTTC.

The V gene is TRBV4-1, the J gene TRBJ1-2; D gene unclear. The germline V gene has CDR1 MGHRA and CDR2 YSYEKL. Trimming took 2 bases from V and 3 from J, leaving 4 bases between them. The CDR3 is 12 amino acids. The CDR3 sequence: CASSQPDYGYTF. The DNA of the CDR3 is TGCGCCAGCAGCCAACCGGACTATGGCTACACCTTC.

This clone was found a few times. The chain couples TRBV19 to TRBJ2-1, with 8 nucleotides matching TRBD2. J lost 5 bases, V lost 3 bases, and 12 bases had no gene match. The CDR3 length is 17 residues. The germline V gene has CDR1 LNHDA and CDR2 SQIVND (reference sequence). The CDR3 sequence is CASSIHRPGGPNNEQFF. The CDR3 DNA reads as TGTGCCAGTAGTATCCACCGTCCGGGAGGGCCGAACAATGAGCAGTTCTTC.

The chain combines TRBV5-4 with TRBJ2-3; D perhaps matches TRBD2 (6 bases). Germline values: CDR1 SGHNT, CDR2 YYREEE (reference sequence). The V and J ends lost 3 bases and 3 bases respectively, with 17 bases between them. The CDR3 totals 16 residues. The CDR3 sequence: CASSSVREQGTDTQYF. CDR3 coding DNA: TGTGCCAGCAGCTCAGTACGGGAGCAAGGGACAGATACGCAGTATTTT.

The V and J genes are TRBV5-6 and TRBJ1-5, with D possibly TRBD1 on 5 matching bases. V lost 4 bases and J lost 3, with 14 bases in between. CDR1 is SGHDT and CDR2 is YYEEEE in the germline V gene. This CDR3 has 15 amino acids. The CDR3 sequence: CASSPRGGDNQPQHF. The CDR3 bases are TGTGCCAGCAGCCCGCGGGGGGGTGACAATCAGCCCCAGCATTTT.